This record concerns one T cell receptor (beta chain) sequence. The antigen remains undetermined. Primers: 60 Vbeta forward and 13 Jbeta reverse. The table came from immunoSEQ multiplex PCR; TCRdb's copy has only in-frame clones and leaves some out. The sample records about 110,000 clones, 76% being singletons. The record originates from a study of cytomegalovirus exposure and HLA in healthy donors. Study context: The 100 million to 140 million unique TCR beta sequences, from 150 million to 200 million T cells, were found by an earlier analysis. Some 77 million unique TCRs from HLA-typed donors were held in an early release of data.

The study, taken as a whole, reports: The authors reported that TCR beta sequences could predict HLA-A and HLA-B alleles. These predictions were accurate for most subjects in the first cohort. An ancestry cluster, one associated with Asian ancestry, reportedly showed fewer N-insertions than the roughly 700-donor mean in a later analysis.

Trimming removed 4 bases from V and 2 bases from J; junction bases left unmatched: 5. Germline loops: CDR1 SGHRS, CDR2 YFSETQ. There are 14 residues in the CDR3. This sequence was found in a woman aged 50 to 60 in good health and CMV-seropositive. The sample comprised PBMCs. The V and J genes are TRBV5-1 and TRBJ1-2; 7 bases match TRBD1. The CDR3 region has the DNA TGCGCCAGCAGCATCCCGACAGGGAACTATGGCTACACCTTC. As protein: CASSIPTGNYGYTF.